This entry concerns a single T cell receptor beta chain. The data stem from a study of blood T cell repertoires in COVID-19. For the study at large: From the United States, Italy and Spain came samples of acute and convalescent COVID-19. The cDNA or gDNA used as material had been derived from T cells, B-cell-depleted T cells, or PBMCs.

Assay used: immunoSEQ multiplex PCR; TCRdb lists only in-frame clones, some missing. The profile shows under 70,000 clones, approximately 90% of them singletons. Germline-derived CDR1 and CDR2 are SGHNT and YENEEA. The V and J ends lost 5 bases and 5 bases, in that order; junction bases with no gene match: 4. The CDR3 consists of 16 residues. The clonotype comes from a woman in her 40s who had recovered from COVID-19. Material for sequencing was PBMCs or T cells enriched from blood (not recorded which). This chain joins TRBV11-3 and TRBJ1-6; 12 bases are a match to TRBD1. CDR3 residues: CASSRDRGRNNSPLHF. As DNA, the CDR3 is TGTGCCAGCAGCCGGGACAGGGGGCGGAATAATTCACCCCTCCACTTT.